This entry features one T cell receptor (beta chain) sequence. The table came from immunoSEQ multiplex PCR; TCRdb's copy has only in-frame clones and leaves some out. The data show about 59,000 clones, about nine tenths seen once. This sample was included in a study of OX40 agonist ivuxolimab in advanced cancers. Germline V gene data show CDR1 as LNHNV and CDR2 as YYDKDF (reference sequence). Unmatched junction bases numbered 4, after V lost 9 bases and J lost 12 bases. This CDR3 is built from 9 residues. This material consisted of CD4+ or CD8+ T cells sorted from blood, taken in a trial of the OX40 agonist ivuxolimab. The V call is TRBV15, the J call TRBJ2-7; 8 positions match TRBD1. This receptor was identified in an adult with an advanced solid tumor such as melanoma, head and neck, liver or kidney cancer. CDR3 sequence: CATADRGYF. DNA for the CDR3: TGTGCCACAGCCGACAGGGGGTACTTC.